The 32 T cell receptor beta chains below were found in one sample sequenced in a study of T cell repertoires in cytomegalovirus infection. Their antigens remain unidentified. Via MiXCR, TCRdb re-called the reads, giving one row per CDR3 protein. The table lists roughly 100,000 distinct CDR3 sequences, over 40% of them singletons. The starting material was CD8+ T cells from cultured PBMCs, obtained from culture after CMV antigen stimulation. These receptors were obtained from a human donor in good health (CMV status not recorded). Some clones in this sample may be carry-over from other donors' samples.

The CDR3 nucleotides are TGTGCCAGCAGTTTAACAGGGGAACAGCCCCAGCATTTT. Its protein is CASSLTGEQPQHF. The V call is TRBV12-3 or TRBV12-4, the J call TRBJ1-5; the match to TRBD1 covers 7 bases. This CDR3 has 13 residues. J was trimmed by 7 bases and V by 2 bases; bases with no gene match: 2.

By share, this clonotype counts as medium-sized (0.01 to 0.1%). The chain employs TRBV12-3 or TRBV12-4 and TRBJ1-1; no reliable D call. This CDR3 region has 13 residues. The V end lost 2 bases, the J end lost 1 base, and 5 bases lay between the germline ends. This chain's CDR3 is CASSLMPNTEAFF. CDR3 DNA sequence: TGTGCCAGCAGTTTAATGCCGAACACTGAAGCTTTCTTT.

The sample holds a few counts of this clonotype. The V gene is TRBV11-2, the J gene TRBJ2-7; D is perhaps TRBD1 (6 bases). V lost 3 bases, J lost 1 base, and 10 bases lay in between. Germline V gene data show CDR1 as SGHAT and CDR2 as FQNNGV. The CDR3 runs 14 residues. The CDR3 DNA follows: TGTGCCAGCAGCTTCGGGACAACTTCCTACGAGCAGTACTTC. Encoded protein: CASSFGTTSYEQYF.

This clonotype was seen more than once but under ten times. V gene TRBV7-2 combines with J gene TRBJ1-6, with D unclear. Per the germline V gene, CDR1 is SGHTA and CDR2 is FQGNSA. The length of the CDR3 is 18 residues. Deletions cut 5 bases from V and 4 bases from J, with 21 bases between. The CDR3 loop reads CASSPSEHGTQYNSPLHF. For the CDR3, the DNA is TGTGCCAGCAGCCCCAGTGAGCATGGAACCCAATATAATTCACCCCTCCACTTT. The variable domain in full, with the rest retrieved from reference TRBV7-2 and TRBJ1-6, is GAGVSQSPSNKVTEKGKDVELRCDPISGHTALYWYRQSLGQGLEFLIYFQGNSAPDKSGLPSDRFSAERTGGSVSTLTIQRTQQEDSAVYLCASSPSEHGTQYNSPLHFGNGTRLTVT.

The V and J genes are TRBV7-9 and TRBJ1-2; TRBD1 matches 7 bases. The CDR3 contains 12 residues. Trimming removed 5 bases from V and 12 bases from J; junction bases left unmatched: 9. The germline V gene encodes CDR1 SEHNR and CDR2 FQNEAQ (reference sequence). The CDR3 nucleotides read TGTGCCAGCAGCCCCGGGACAGAAGAGAACACCTTC. It specifies CASSPGTEENTF.

V gene TRBV9 combines with J gene TRBJ2-7; 9 bases agree with TRBD2. J was trimmed by 1 base and V by 4 bases; bases with no gene match: 6. This CDR3 is 15 amino acids long. Germline V gene data show CDR1 as SGDLS and CDR2 as YYNGEE. CDR3 in amino acids: CASSPGTSFSYEQYF. Written as DNA, the CDR3 is TGTGCCAGCAGCCCCGGGACTAGCTTTTCCTACGAGCAGTACTTC.

This chain links TRBV5-5 with TRBJ2-1; D not resolved. V gave up 1 base and J gave up 7 bases, with 6 bases separating them. Germline values: CDR1 SGHKS, CDR2 YYEKEE (reference sequence). This CDR3 comprises 12 residues. For the CDR3, the DNA is TGTGCCAGCAGCTTGACTGGAAATGAGCAGTTCTTC. Translated, it gives CASSLTGNEQFF.

The chain couples TRBV12-3 or TRBV12-4 to TRBJ2-1, with 7 nucleotides matching TRBD1. With 4 bases clipped from V and 7 bases from J, the junction kept 7 bases outside the gene matches. The CDR3 runs 14 residues. The CDR3 DNA reads TGTGCCAGCAGTTGGGACAGTTATCTGAATGAGCAGTTCTTC. It specifies CASSWDSYLNEQFF.

The rearrangement joins TRBV20-1 to TRBJ1-1; D gene unclear. This CDR3 spans 13 amino acids. Germline V gives CDR1 DFQATT, CDR2 SNEGSKA (reference sequence). V lost 3 bases to trimming and J lost 8 bases, with 16 bases between them. CDR3 region: CSASEAGFYEAFF. The CDR3 DNA sequence: TGCAGTGCTAGTGAGGCGGGGTTTTACGAAGCTTTCTTT.

The rearrangement links TRBV6-2 or TRBV6-3 to TRBJ2-4; no clear D. Germline lookup yields CDR1 MNHEY and CDR2 SVGEGT. Trimming removed 5 bases at V and 6 bases at J, with 11 bases between. The CDR3 extends over 13 amino acids. The CDR3 sequence is CASSPLLGNIQYF. CDR3 in DNA: TGTGCCAGCAGTCCCCTCCTAGGAAACATTCAGTACTTC.

This clonotype was detected a few times. This sequence joins TRBV7-2 and TRBJ2-1, with D possibly being TRBD2 (5 bases). CDR1 and CDR2 (germline): SGHTA, FQGNSA. This CDR3 has 13 amino acids. V gave up 1 base and J gave up 7 bases, with 8 bases separating them. The CDR3 region has the DNA TGTGCCAGCAGCTTAGGATCGGGGAATGAGCAGTTCTTC. As protein: CASSLGSGNEQFF.

This clonotype was found many times. The CDR3 protein is CASSESLGSPAWYF. The CDR3 region has the DNA TGTGCCAGCAGCGAGAGTTTGGGGTCCCCAGCCTGGTACTTC. The chain carries TRBV7-9 and TRBJ2-7; D call uncertain. Deletions cut 5 bases from V and 12 bases from J, with 23 bases between. Germline V gene lookup returns CDR1 SEHNR and CDR2 FQNEAQ (reference sequence). The CDR3 runs 14 residues.

This clonotype was detected a few times. The rearrangement uses TRBV27 and TRBJ1-1; no reliable D call. This CDR3 comprises 15 residues. Deletions cut 0 bases from V and 1 base from J, with 9 bases between. Germline loops: CDR1 MNHEY, CDR2 SMNVEV (reference sequence). The CDR3 DNA sequence: TGTGCCAGCAGTTTATCTCCAGGACGGAACACTGAAGCTTTCTTT. This sequence encodes CASSLSPGRNTEAFF.

This chain links TRBV27 with TRBJ1-1, with D perhaps TRBD1 (5 bases). Germline assignment: CDR1 MNHEY and CDR2 SMNVEV (reference sequence). The CDR3 length is 14 residues. The V and J ends lost 5 bases and 3 bases respectively, with 13 bases between them. The CDR3 DNA sequence: TGTGCCAGCAGTATTGGGGGGGGGTACACTGAAGCTTTCTTT. This translates into CASSIGGGYTEAFF.

There are many counts of this clonotype. V is TRBV7-2 and J is TRBJ2-1; D possibly matches TRBD1 or TRBD2 (7 bases each). V gave up 3 bases and J gave up 8 bases, with 14 bases separating them. CDR3 size: 14 residues. In germline, CDR1 is SGHTA, CDR2 FQGNSA. CDR3 region: CASSFIQGRDEQFF. CDR3 in DNA: TGTGCCAGCAGCTTCATACAGGGGAGGGATGAGCAGTTCTTC.

In this sample, this clonotype turned up once. The chain links TRBV7-6 to TRBJ2-7, with 9 bases identical to TRBD1. Germline V lookup: CDR1 SGHVS, CDR2 FNYEAQ. CDR3 size: 12 residues. V lost 5 bases, J lost 9 bases, and 5 bases stayed unmatched. The CDR3: CASSGDRDPQYF. CDR3 in DNA: TGTGCCAGCAGCGGGGACAGGGATCCGCAGTACTTC.

The chain has TRBV27 and TRBJ2-7, with 8 bases fitting TRBD1. The V gene's germline CDR1 is MNHEY and CDR2 SMNVEV (reference sequence). The CDR3 length is 14 residues. The V segment lost 5 bases and the J segment 3 bases; nucleotides outside the gene matches: 6. The DNA of the CDR3 is TGTGCCAGCAGTCCTGGACAGGGCCTCTACGAGCAGTACTTC. It encodes CASSPGQGLYEQYF.

This clonotype was observed a handful of times. The chain links TRBV10-3 to TRBJ1-1; 7 nucleotides align to TRBD1. CDR1 and CDR2 (germline): ENHRY, SYGVKD. The CDR3 extends over 16 amino acids. Losses at the gene ends were 3 bases for V and 5 bases for J; bases not matched to a gene: 12. CDR3 sequence: CAISDEGAVGATEAFF. The CDR3 nucleotides are TGTGCCATCAGTGACGAGGGGGCCGTGGGCGCAACTGAAGCTTTCTTT.

The chain carries TRBV12-3 or TRBV12-4 and TRBJ2-4, with unresolved D. Trimming cost V 0 bases and J 1 base, with 13 bases left between them. This CDR3 is built from 17 residues. The CDR3 coding sequence is TGTGCCAGCAGTTTAGCGTCCGGGCGCGGCGCCAAAAACATTCAGTACTTC. Translated, it gives CASSLASGRGAKNIQYF.

This clonotype was recorded a few times. This chain uses TRBV7-9 with TRBJ2-7; 9 bases match TRBD1. Germline-derived CDR1 and CDR2 are SEHNR and FQNEAQ (reference sequence). J was trimmed by 3 bases and V by 5 bases; bases with no gene match: 17. This CDR3 has 18 residues. The CDR3 loop is CASSAPYRDRDKFYEQYF. The CDR3 nucleotides are TGTGCCAGCAGCGCACCATACCGGGACAGGGATAAATTCTACGAGCAGTACTTC.

The CDR3 loop reads CASRSGYGYGYTF. In DNA, the CDR3 is TGTGCCAGCCGCTCGGGGTATGGCTATGGCTACACCTTC. This chain uses TRBV12-3 or TRBV12-4 with TRBJ1-2; no firm D call. V lost 8 bases, J lost 4 bases, and 14 bases lay in between. This CDR3 comprises 13 residues.

This clonotype was observed once. The rearrangement links TRBV10-3 to TRBJ2-1; 15 bases fit TRBD2. The CDR3 consists of 16 residues. V shed 2 bases, J shed 8 bases, and the junction held 4 bases outside the gene matches. Germline assignment: CDR1 ENHRY and CDR2 SYGVKD. CDR3 region: CAISEGLAGGYDEQFF. CDR3 bases: TGTGCCATCAGTGAGGGACTAGCGGGGGGGTACGATGAGCAGTTCTTC.

This clonotype was seen only a few times. The chain combines TRBV7-8 with TRBJ1-1; 9 bases fit TRBD1. Germline CDR1 reads SGHVS; CDR2 reads FQNEAQ. Trimming at V came to 4 bases and at J to 10 bases, leaving 13 bases not matched to a gene. This CDR3 is built from 15 residues. CDR3 loop: CASSSLQGAPGGAFF. CDR3 coding DNA: TGTGCCAGCAGCTCGCTACAGGGGGCGCCCGGAGGAGCTTTCTTT. Variable domain in full (rest from reference TRBV7-8 and TRBJ1-1): GAGVSQSPRYKVAKRGQDVALRCDPISGHVSLFWYQQALGQGPEFLTYFQNEAQLDKSGLPSDRFFAERPEGSVSTLKIQRTQQEDSAVYLCASSSLQGAPGGAFFGQGTRLTVV.

The chain is built from TRBV7-9 and TRBJ2-7; D is ambiguous. The V end was cut by 6 bases, the J end by 3 bases, with 18 bases between. The CDR3 runs 15 residues. CDR1 is SEHNR and CDR2 is FQNEAQ in the germline V gene (reference sequence). CDR3 DNA: TGTGCCAGCAGACCACCCCAAGTAGGGTTCTACGAGCAGTACTTC. Translated, it gives CASRPPQVGFYEQYF.

The chain carries TRBV25-1 and TRBJ2-2; D gene uncertain. The CDR3 is 12 residues long. Trimming removed 7 bases from V and 5 bases from J, with 8 bases in between. Germline assignment: CDR1 MGHDK and CDR2 SYGVNS. The CDR3 loop reads CASMRSTGELFF. The DNA of the CDR3 is TGTGCCAGCATGCGGAGTACCGGGGAGCTGTTTTTT. Full variable domain (outside the CDR3, taken from reference TRBV25-1 and TRBJ2-2): EADIYQTPRYLVIGTGKKITLECSQTMGHDKMYWYQQDPGMELHLIHYSYGVNSTEKGDLSSESTVSRIRTEHFPLTLESARPSHTSQYLCASMRSTGELFFGEGSRLTVL.

This clonotype showed up many times. The chain couples TRBV28 to TRBJ1-1, with D possibly TRBD1 on 6 matching bases. There are 13 residues in the CDR3. V lost 6 bases, J lost 3 bases, and 11 bases lay in between. CDR1 and CDR2 (germline): MDHEN, SYDVKM. The chain's CDR3 is CASRGASYTEAFF. In DNA form, the CDR3 reads TGTGCCAGCAGGGGGGCTTCGTACACTGAAGCTTTCTTT.

The CDR3 DNA follows: TGTGCCAGCACCCTATCACAGGGGATCACAGATACGCAGTATTTT. Translation: CASTLSQGITDTQYF. The chain carries TRBV28 and TRBJ2-3, with 7 positions matching TRBD1. The CDR3 extends over 15 amino acids. The ends lost 7 bases at V and 2 bases at J; junction bases unmatched: 9. CDR1 is MDHEN and CDR2 is SYDVKM in the germline V gene.

The chain uses TRBV7-8 and TRBJ2-3; 9 nucleotides line up with TRBD2. This CDR3 has 15 residues. The V segment lost 6 bases and the J segment 5 bases; nucleotides outside the gene matches: 9. Germline lookup yields CDR1 SGHVS and CDR2 FQNEAQ. The CDR3 DNA sequence: TGTGCCAGCAGAGCTACTAGCGGGCTCAGAGATACGCAGTATTTT. Protein: CASRATSGLRDTQYF.

This clonotype was counted between two and nine times. The chain combines TRBV5-4 with TRBJ2-5, with 8 bases identical to TRBD2. The CDR3 loop spans 14 amino acids. Germline CDR1 and CDR2: SGHNT and YYREEE (reference sequence). The V gene end was trimmed by 2 bases and the J gene end by 5 bases; junction bases not matched to a gene: 5. CDR3 nucleotides: TGTGCCAGCAGCTTCCGGGGGGGGCGGGAGACCCAGTACTTC. Translated, it gives CASSFRGGRETQYF.

This clonotype was observed many times. V and J are TRBV7-2 and TRBJ1-3, with D possibly matching TRBD1 (5 bases). The CDR3 sequence is 14 residues long. Germline CDR1 SGHTA, CDR2 FQGNSA. The V gene lost 4 bases and the J gene lost 2 bases, with 9 bases spanning the gap. In DNA form, the CDR3 reads TGTGCCAGCAGCTACACCAGGGCTGGAAACACCATATATTTT. Translating it yields CASSYTRAGNTIYF.

The chain combines TRBV9 with TRBJ2-1, with TRBD2 identical over 8 bases. The CDR3 covers 15 residues. The V and J ends lost 3 bases and 9 bases, in that order; junction bases with no gene match: 11. Per germline, CDR1 SGDLS and CDR2 YYNGEE. The chain's CDR3 is CASSAQERGRGEQFF. The CDR3, as DNA: TGTGCCAGCAGCGCCCAAGAGCGGGGGAGGGGTGAGCAGTTCTTC.

The CDR3 DNA sequence: TGTGCCAGCAGCTTACCTCGGGGAAACCAAGAGACCCAGTACTTC. It yields the protein CASSLPRGNQETQYF. The rearrangement joins TRBV11-2 to TRBJ2-5; TRBD2 is a possible D gene (5 bases). With 2 bases removed from V and 0 bases from J, the gap between germline ends came to 10 bases. The length of the CDR3 is 15 residues. Germline CDR1 is SGHAT and CDR2 is FQNNGV. The complete variable domain, with remaining parts taken from reference TRBV11-2 and TRBJ2-5, reads EAGVAQSPRYKIIEKRQSVAFWCNPISGHATLYWYQQILGQGPKLLIQFQNNGVVDDSQLPKDRFSAERLKGVDSTLKIQPAKLEDSAVYLCASSLPRGNQETQYFGPGTRLLVL.